Listed below are T cell receptor beta chains from one sample, sequenced in a study of T cells in Graves' hyperthyroidism and ophthalmopathy. Via MiXCR, TCRdb re-called the multiplex PCR reads, giving one row per CDR3 protein. The data contain fewer than 850,000 distinct CDR3 sequences, 15% to 20% of them singletons. Sequencing used blood. The receptors originated from a man between 45 and 60 years old with Graves' hyperthyroidism. Each CDR3 is given with its conserved first and last residue. Each record gives: clone size, V gene, D gene, CDR3 length, J gene, CDR3 protein, CDR3 DNA. A D gene is named only where the DNA matches it firmly. Expanded clones get a size class; other rows say once, few or many, or leave the size out.

many,TRBV28,TRBD1,14,TRBJ2-7,CATGDRTRLYEQYF,TGTGCCACCGGGGACAGGACGAGGCTGTACGAGCAGTACTTC
many,TRBV11-2,-,14,TRBJ2-5,CASSAYSNQETQYF,TGTGCCAGCAGCGCTTACAGCAACCAAGAGACCCAGTACTTC
few,TRBV6-2/TRBV6-3,-,16,TRBJ2-6,CASSYFSLSGANVLTF,TGTGCCAGCAGTTACTTCAGCCTCTCTGGGGCCAACGTCCTGACTTTC
-,TRBV20-1,TRBD2,15,TRBJ2-1,CSARASGSSYNEQLF,TGCAGTGCTAGAGCCAGCGGGAGCTCCTACAATGAGCAGCTCTTC
-,TRBV24-1,-,12,TRBJ2-3,CATSAATDTQYF,TGTGCCACCAGTGCGGCGACAGATACGCAGTATTTT
many,TRBV12-3/TRBV12-4,-,11,TRBJ1-1,CASSLRVEAFF,TGTGCCAGCAGTTTAAGGGTTGAAGCTTTCTTT
many,TRBV28,-,17,TRBJ2-7,CASSKRFRDRSTYEQYF,TGTGCCAGCAGTAAACGTTTCCGAGACAGAAGTACCTACGAGCAGTACTTC
many,TRBV11-2,-,16,TRBJ2-7,CASSSGGRAPSYEQYF,TGTGCCAGCTCTAGTGGGGGGCGGGCCCCATCCTACGAGCAGTACTTC
many,TRBV5-1,TRBD2,14,TRBJ2-1,CASSPGLAPNEQFF,TGCGCCAGCAGCCCGGGACTAGCGCCCAATGAGCAGTTCTTC
many,TRBV18,-,17,TRBJ2-1,CASSSQQVNVSYNEQFF,TGTGCCAGCTCTTCCCAACAGGTGAATGTCTCCTACAATGAGCAGTTCTTC
many,TRBV12-3/TRBV12-4,-,11,TRBJ2-4,CASSPQSIQYF,TGTGCCAGCAGCCCCCAGAGCATTCAGTACTTC
many,TRBV10-2,TRBD2,16,TRBJ2-5,CASSPSAAGVGETQYF,TGCGCCAGCAGTCCGTCGGCAGCGGGAGTTGGAGAGACCCAGTACTTC
few,TRBV20-1,-,12,TRBJ2-5,CSALPSFETQYF,TGCAGTGCCCTCCCTAGCTTTGAGACCCAGTACTTC
few,TRBV27,-,13,TRBJ1-1,CAIGRGDVTEAFF,TGTGCCATCGGCCGGGGGGATGTCACTGAAGCTTTCTTT
few,TRBV7-9,-,18,TRBJ2-3,CASSHEGGGEGVRDTQYF,TGTGCCAGCAGTCACGAAGGGGGCGGGGAGGGAGTAAGAGATACGCAGTATTTT
many,TRBV28,-,13,TRBJ2-1,CASSLYSYNEQFF,TGTGCCAGCAGTTTATACAGCTATAATGAGCAGTTCTTC
many,TRBV2,-,15,TRBJ2-7,CASSGTAAVSYEQYF,TGTGCCAGCAGTGGGACAGCCGCCGTCTCCTACGAGCAGTACTTC
-,TRBV4-2,-,14,TRBJ2-3,CASSQDSLVSPQYF,TGTGCCAGCAGCCAAGATTCCCTAGTTTCCCCGCAGTATTTT
once,TRBV6-2/TRBV6-3,-,13,TRBJ2-7,CASSYSARVEQYF,TGTGCCAGCAGTTACTCAGCCAGGGTCGAGCAGTACTTC
many,TRBV6-5,TRBD2,15,TRBJ2-7,CASSYRAGSGDEQYF,TGTGCCAGCAGTTACAGAGCGGGATCAGGAGACGAGCAGTACTTC
-,TRBV28,-,12,TRBJ1-2,CASSDVNYGYTF,TGTGCCAGCAGCGACGTTAACTATGGCTACACCTTC
few,TRBV7-2,-,15,TRBJ1-6,CASSLEPGDNSPLHF,TGTGCCAGCAGCTTAGAACCAGGAGATAATTCACCCCTCCACTTT
few,TRBV25-1,-,15,TRBJ2-3,CASSEVTGLGGTQYF,TGTGCCAGCAGTGAGGTGACCGGTCTCGGTGGTACGCAGTATTTT
-,TRBV6-5,-,19,TRBJ1-4,CASSYRSPISLATNEKLFF,TGTGCCAGCAGTTACCGCTCCCCGATCTCACTAGCAACTAATGAAAAACTGTTTTTT
-,TRBV6-1,TRBD2,17,TRBJ2-1,CASSASAGTSGSWEQFF,TGTGCCAGCAGTGCTAGCGCCGGGACTAGCGGGAGTTGGGAGCAGTTCTTC
-,TRBV24-1,-,16,TRBJ2-5,CATSEGATSTQETQYF,TGTGCCACCAGTGAGGGAGCGACATCCACGCAAGAGACCCAGTACTTC
-,TRBV7-9,-,13,TRBJ2-1,CASSYRDLNEQFF,TGTGCCAGCAGCTATCGGGACCTCAATGAGCAGTTCTTC
many,TRBV28,TRBD1,18,TRBJ1-6,CASSLGDRGRPRNSPLHF,TGTGCCAGCAGTTTAGGGGACAGGGGGCGTCCGAGGAATTCACCCCTCCACTTT
-,TRBV5-1,-,16,TRBJ1-2,CASSATGRTSNYGYTF,TGCGCCAGCAGCGCCACCGGACGGACTTCTAACTATGGCTACACCTTC
many,TRBV6-5,-,16,TRBJ2-3,CASSYSSSPWTDTQYF,TGTGCCAGCAGTTACTCGAGTAGCCCATGGACAGATACGCAGTATTTT
few,TRBV7-2,-,14,TRBJ2-3,CASSVTGELDTQYF,TGTGCCAGCAGCGTAACGGGGGAGTTAGATACGCAGTATTTT
many,TRBV11-2,-,11,TRBJ1-2,CASSFNYGYTF,TGTGCCAGCAGCTTTAACTATGGCTACACCTTC
-,TRBV11-2,TRBD2,17,TRBJ2-1,CASSLGYASGRDNEQLF,TGTGCCAGCAGCCTAGGATACGCTAGCGGGAGGGACAATGAGCAGCTCTTC
few,TRBV10-3,TRBD2,14,TRBJ2-7,CASSRGTSVSEQYF,TGTGCCTCTAGTCGAGGGACTAGCGTTTCCGAGCAGTACTTC
many,TRBV7-3,-,14,TRBJ2-7,CASSLRPGESEQYF,TGTGCCAGCAGCTTACGGCCGGGGGAGTCCGAGCAGTACTTC
-,TRBV20-1,-,14,TRBJ2-7,CSAIGDLSSYEQYF,TGCAGTGCAATAGGGGACCTCAGCTCCTACGAGCAGTACTTC
few,TRBV27,TRBD2,18,TRBJ2-7,CASIFPFPGLAGVYEQYF,TGTGCCAGCATCTTTCCCTTCCCGGGACTAGCGGGAGTCTACGAGCAGTACTTC
many,TRBV28,TRBD2,16,TRBJ2-7,CASSSSGISPSSEQYF,TGTGCCAGCAGTTCTAGCGGGATAAGTCCCTCGTCCGAGCAGTACTTC
-,TRBV5-6,-,16,TRBJ1-4,CASSEVPTGSSKKLFF,TGTGCCAGCAGCGAAGTCCCAACGGGGTCGTCGAAAAAACTGTTTTTT
-,TRBV20-1,-,16,TRBJ2-7,CSASFPGTRITYEQYF,TGCAGTGCTAGTTTTCCCGGGACTCGCATCACCTACGAGCAGTACTTC
-,TRBV2,-,13,TRBJ1-5,CASRRALNQPQHF,TGTGCCAGCAGAAGGGCCCTCAATCAGCCCCAGCATTTT
-,TRBV29-1,-,14,TRBJ2-7,CSVAGWTELHEQYF,TGCAGCGTTGCAGGATGGACAGAGCTCCACGAGCAGTACTTC
many,TRBV28,TRBD2,13,TRBJ2-3,CASSERESDTQYF,TGTGCCAGCAGCGAGCGGGAGTCAGATACGCAGTATTTT
-,TRBV6-5,TRBD2,18,TRBJ2-2,CASSYSRLASRPTGELFF,TGTGCCAGCAGTTACTCCAGACTAGCATCTCGACCCACCGGGGAGCTGTTTTTT
many,TRBV7-9,-,11,TRBJ2-5,CTSRGQETQYF,TGTACTAGCAGGGGCCAAGAGACCCAGTACTTC
few,TRBV7-2,-,15,TRBJ1-5,CASSLASGGWQPQHF,TGTGCCAGCAGCTTAGCTTCGGGGGGCTGGCAGCCCCAGCATTTT
-,TRBV30,-,15,TRBJ1-3,CAWSTPSLGGNTIYF,TGTGCCTGGAGTACTCCCTCCCTGGGAGGAAACACCATATATTTT
few,TRBV29-1,-,12,TRBJ2-2,CSVITGTGELFF,TGCAGCGTGATCACAGGGACCGGGGAGCTGTTTTTT
many,TRBV18,-,14,TRBJ2-4,CASSLGFSENIQYF,TGTGCCAGCTCCCTTGGATTTAGCGAAAACATTCAGTACTTC